These T cell receptor beta chains were read from a single sample in a study of blood T cell repertoires in COVID-19. Clones were sequenced by immunoSEQ multiplex PCR, and TCRdb holds only the in-frame ones, with some missing. The repertoire holds about 300,000 clones, about 87% seen once, with over 1% in the top ten. The sequencing input was peripheral blood. These TCRs come from a man aged 65 to 85 with acute or convalescent COVID-19. Both conserved end residues are part of each CDR3. D genes are given only for firm matches. Size is omitted from some rows. Given values are once, few, many or a class for expanded clones.

-	TRBV5-6	TRBJ2-5	-	TGTGCCAGCAGCTTGGGTACAGTAGAGACCCAGTACTTC	CASSLGTVETQYF
once	TRBV2	TRBJ2-2	TRBD1	TGTGCCAGCAGTTACACCGGGACAGTGAACACCGGGGAGCTGTTTTTT	CASSYTGTVNTGELFF
-	TRBV9	TRBJ2-5	-	TGTGCCAGCAGCGTAGTTAGGACAGCGATCTCCAAGACCCAGTACTTC	CASSVVRTAISKTQYF
-	TRBV5-1	TRBJ2-1	TRBD1	TGCGCCAGCAGCTTTAGTACAGGGGGTGTGTTAGGGAATGAGCAGTTCTTC	CASSFSTGGVLGNEQFF
-	TRBV2	TRBJ1-1	TRBD1	TGTGCCAGCGTAGGACAGGTGAACACTGAAGCTTTCTTT	CASVGQVNTEAFF
-	TRBV5-1	TRBJ1-5	-	TGCGCCAGCAGCCCCTCAGGGTTCAATCAGCCCCAGCATTTT	CASSPSGFNQPQHF
-	TRBV5-4	TRBJ2-1	-	TGTGCCAGCAGCTTGCCAGGGCCAGTCAATGAGCAGTTCTTC	CASSLPGPVNEQFF
-	TRBV7-2	TRBJ1-5	-	TGTGCCAGCAGCTTCGAGGAGGTTCAGCCCCAGCATTTT	CASSFEEVQPQHF
-	TRBV4-3	TRBJ1-2	TRBD1	TGCGCCAGCAGCCAAGATATACAGGGGAGCGGTGGCTACACCTTC	CASSQDIQGSGGYTF
few	TRBV27	TRBJ2-1	TRBD2	TGTGCCAGCACCCGACTAGCGGGGAGGAATGAGCAGTTCTTC	CASTRLAGRNEQFF
once	TRBV7-8	TRBJ1-1	TRBD1	TGTGCCAGCAGCTTAGCTGAGGGACAGGGAAGAACTGAAGCTTTCTTT	CASSLAEGQGRTEAFF
few	TRBV5-4	TRBJ2-3	-	TGTGCCAGCAGCTTGTATGGGCCTTCCACCAACACCGCACACGATACGCAGTATTTT	CASSLYGPSTNTAHDTQYF
-	TRBV7-9	TRBJ2-2	TRBD2	TGTGCCAGCAGCTTGGCTAGCGGGAGGGCCAACACCGGGGAGCTGTTTTTT	CASSLASGRANTGELFF
-	TRBV4-2	TRBJ2-3	TRBD2	TGTGCCAGCAGCCTTAAAAGCGGGGGGGCGACAGATACGCAGTATTTT	CASSLKSGGATDTQYF
-	TRBV7-9	TRBJ1-5	TRBD1	TGTGCCAGCAGCTTAGCAGGGGGCCATCAGCCCCAGCATTTT	CASSLAGGHQPQHF
-	TRBV12-3/TRBV12-4	TRBJ1-1	TRBD1	TGTGCCAGCAGTACAGGGGGAGTAACTGAAGCTTTCTTT	CASSTGGVTEAFF
-	TRBV2	TRBJ1-5	TRBD1	TGTGCCAGCAAGCGACAGGGCCAGCCCCAGCATTTT	CASKRQGQPQHF
-	TRBV4-3	TRBJ2-3	-	TGCGCCAGCAGCCAAGGGGACTTATCAACTAGCACAGATACGCAGTATTTT	CASSQGDLSTSTDTQYF
-	TRBV7-2	TRBJ2-5	TRBD2	TGTGCCAGCAGCCCAGGGACCCCCGGGGGGGAGACCCAGTACTTC	CASSPGTPGGETQYF
-	TRBV4-2	TRBJ2-7	-	TGTGCCAGCAGCCAACCAAAAGTCCGGGATCCGAGCTACGAGCAGTACTTC	CASSQPKVRDPSYEQYF
few	TRBV6-6	TRBJ2-1	-	TGTGCCAGCAGTCCCGCGGGCGGGTACAATGAGCAGTTCTTC	CASSPAGGYNEQFF
-	TRBV27	TRBJ1-2	-	TGTGCCAGCATCTGGCACTCCGACAGGAGTTCCTATGGCTACACCTTC	CASIWHSDRSSYGYTF
-	TRBV5-1	TRBJ2-7	-	TGCGCCAGCAGTCGCAGCGGGCCCACCTACGAGCAGTACTTC	CASSRSGPTYEQYF
-	TRBV19	TRBJ2-6	-	TGTGCCAGTAGTAACCCGCGAGGCTCTGGGGCCAACGTCCTGACTTTC	CASSNPRGSGANVLTF
-	TRBV6-2/TRBV6-3	TRBJ2-7	-	TGTGCCAGCAGTTCCCTTTACGAGCAGTACTTC	CASSSLYEQYF
-	TRBV30	TRBJ1-4	-	TGTGCCTGGAGTGTAGGGGGAAAACTGTTTTTT	CAWSVGGKLFF
-	TRBV2	TRBJ2-5	-	TGTGCCAGCAGTGAAGAGGGGATGTACCAAGAGACCCAGTACTTC	CASSEEGMYQETQYF
few	TRBV6-5	TRBJ2-2	-	TGTGCCATCGAAGAGCCGGGGAACACCGGGGAGCTGTTTTTT	CAIEEPGNTGELFF
-	TRBV4-2	TRBJ2-5	TRBD2	TGTGCCAGCAGCCCGGGACTAGCGGGAGGGTACCAAGAGACCCAGTACTTC	CASSPGLAGGYQETQYF
-	TRBV7-9	TRBJ1-6	-	TGTGCCAGCAGCTCAACGGGGGAGGGGACACCCCTCCACTTT	CASSSTGEGTPLHF
-	TRBV5-6	TRBJ2-3	TRBD2	TGTGCCAGCACCCACCTGGCTAGCGGCTGGGGGGATACGCAGTATTTT	CASTHLASGWGDTQYF
-	TRBV18	TRBJ1-1	-	TGTGCCAGCTCATTAAACAGCATGAACACTGAAGCTTTCTTT	CASSLNSMNTEAFF
-	TRBV19	TRBJ2-1	TRBD1	TGTGCCAGTAGTATAGGAGGGGGCCCCTACAATGAGCAGTTCTTC	CASSIGGGPYNEQFF
-	TRBV4-3	TRBJ2-7	TRBD1	TGCGCCAGCAGCCGTAACAGGGGAGTGTACGAGCAGTACTTC	CASSRNRGVYEQYF
-	TRBV7-6	TRBJ2-5	TRBD1	TGTGCCAGCAGCTTAGCGGGACAGGGGGCAGGGGAGACCCAGTACTTC	CASSLAGQGAGETQYF
-	TRBV7-2	TRBJ2-7	TRBD1	TGTGCCAGCAGCGCTCCACGACAGGGCGTCGAGCAGTACTTC	CASSAPRQGVEQYF
once	TRBV28	TRBJ2-2	TRBD2	TGTGCCAGCAGTTTAATAAGCGGGAGTGGGACCGGGGAGCTGTTTTTT	CASSLISGSGTGELFF
few	TRBV6-1	TRBJ2-1	-	TGTGCCAGCAGTGAAACGAATACCAGATCCGAGCAGTTCTTC	CASSETNTRSEQFF
few	TRBV9	TRBJ1-3	TRBD1	TGTGCCAGCAGCGTGGCGACGGACAGGGCTGGAAACACCATATATTTT	CASSVATDRAGNTIYF
-	TRBV9	TRBJ2-4	-	TGTGCCAGCAGCGCAGGGGTAGCCAAAAACATTCAGTACTTC	CASSAGVAKNIQYF
-	TRBV28	TRBJ2-3	-	TGTGCCAGCACAGGGCCCCCAACAGATACGCAGTATTTT	CASTGPPTDTQYF
-	TRBV6-2/TRBV6-3	TRBJ1-5	TRBD1	TGTGCCAGCAGCTTCGCCGCCGGGACAGGGGTCGCCTCGGATCAGCCCCAGCATTTT	CASSFAAGTGVASDQPQHF
-	TRBV9	TRBJ2-5	TRBD1	TGTGCCAGCAGCGTCCATGGAACAGGGGAAGAGACCCAGTACTTC	CASSVHGTGEETQYF
-	TRBV5-1	TRBJ1-3	-	TGCGCCAGCAGTAACCCGTCCGGGGATGGAGACACCATATATTTT	CASSNPSGDGDTIYF
-	TRBV3-1/TRBV3-2	TRBJ1-1	TRBD1	TGTGCCAGCAGGTCGGGACAGGGGGGGGCTGAAGCTTTCTTT	CASRSGQGGAEAFF
-	TRBV5-4	TRBJ2-3	TRBD2	TGTGCCAGTCTTGAGCGGGGGGGCACAGATACGCAGTATTTT	CASLERGGTDTQYF
-	TRBV5-3	TRBJ2-3	TRBD2	TGTGCCAGAAGCTCATGTAGCGGGGCCACAGATACGCAGTATTTT	CARSSCSGATDTQYF
-	TRBV10-3	TRBJ2-3	-	TGTGCCATCAGTGAGTACCCCGGGACACCTAGCACAGATACGCAGTATTTT	CAISEYPGTPSTDTQYF
-	TRBV29-1	TRBJ2-5	TRBD1	TGCAGCGTCGACAGGGGGCTAGAGACCCAGTACTTC	CSVDRGLETQYF
few	TRBV6-1	TRBJ2-5	-	TGTGCCAGCAGTGAATGGGGGGGGCTAAGGGAGACCCAGTACTTC	CASSEWGGLRETQYF
-	TRBV7-9	TRBJ2-1	-	TGTGCCAGCAGCTGGACCCCGCGGGCCAATGAGCAGTTCTTC	CASSWTPRANEQFF
-	TRBV11-2	TRBJ2-1	-	TGTGCCAGCAGCTTAGACCCACAGACCCTCTACAATGAGCAGTTCTTC	CASSLDPQTLYNEQFF
-	TRBV4-3	TRBJ2-7	-	TGCGCCAGCAGCTCTAGCGCTTTTTCAGTGCAGTACTTC	CASSSSAFSVQYF